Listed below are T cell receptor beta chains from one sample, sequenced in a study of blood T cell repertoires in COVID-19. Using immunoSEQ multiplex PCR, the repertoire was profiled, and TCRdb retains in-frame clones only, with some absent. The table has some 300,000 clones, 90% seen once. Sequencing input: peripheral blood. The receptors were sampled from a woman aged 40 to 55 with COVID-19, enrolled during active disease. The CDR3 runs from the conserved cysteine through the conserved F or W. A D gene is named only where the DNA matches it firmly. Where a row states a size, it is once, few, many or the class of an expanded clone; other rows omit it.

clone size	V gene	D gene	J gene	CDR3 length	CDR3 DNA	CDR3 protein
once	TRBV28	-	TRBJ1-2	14	TGTGCCAGCAGTTTGCCTCACAGAAACTATGGCTACACCTTC	CASSLPHRNYGYTF
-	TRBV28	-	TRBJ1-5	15	TGTGCCAGCAGTTTACTTCAGGGCGGCAATCAGCCCCAGCATTTT	CASSLLQGGNQPQHF
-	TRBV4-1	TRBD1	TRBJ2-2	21	TGCGCCAGCAGCCTCACCATACGGGGACAGGGGGCGCTGGGTTGGACCGGGGAGCTGTTTTTT	CASSLTIRGQGALGWTGELFF
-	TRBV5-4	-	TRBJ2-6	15	TGTGCCAGCAGCTCCCAGGGTCCTGGGGCCAACGTCCTGACTTTC	CASSSQGPGANVLTF
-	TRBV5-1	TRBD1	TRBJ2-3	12	TGCGCCAGCAGCCCGGGACAGCAGACGCAGTATTTT	CASSPGQQTQYF
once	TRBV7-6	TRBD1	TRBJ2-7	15	TGTGCCAGCAGTATAGGAGGACAGGTAACCTACGAGCAGTACTTC	CASSIGGQVTYEQYF
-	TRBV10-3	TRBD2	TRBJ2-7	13	TGTGCCATCATGGGGGGAGGGGCCTACGAGCAGTACTTC	CAIMGGGAYEQYF
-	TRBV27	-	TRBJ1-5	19	TGTGCCAGCAGTTTATCTAGAACCTTGGGGGCCGTTGGCAATCAGCCCCAGCATTTT	CASSLSRTLGAVGNQPQHF
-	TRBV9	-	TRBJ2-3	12	TGTGCCAGCAGCGCCCTAGCAGATACGCAGTATTTT	CASSALADTQYF
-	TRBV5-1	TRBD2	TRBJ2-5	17	TGCGCCAGCAGCGGAGGGACTAGCGGGAGCTCCCAAGAGACCCAGTACTTC	CASSGGTSGSSQETQYF
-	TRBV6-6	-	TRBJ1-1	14	TGTGCCAGCACCGTGGTCCCGGGTAGCACTGAAGCTTTCTTT	CASTVVPGSTEAFF
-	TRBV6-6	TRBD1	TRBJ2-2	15	TGTGCCAGCAGTCCACAGGGGGTCTCCACCGGGGAGCTGTTTTTT	CASSPQGVSTGELFF
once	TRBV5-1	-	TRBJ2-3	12	TGCGCCAGCAGCTTACAGGGCGATACGCAGTATTTT	CASSLQGDTQYF
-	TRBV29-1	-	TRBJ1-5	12	TGCAGCGCAGGAGGGATGGGTCAGCCCCAGCATTTT	CSAGGMGQPQHF
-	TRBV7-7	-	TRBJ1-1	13	TGTGCTAGCAGCTTCGGAGCGAACACTGAAGCTTTCTTT	CASSFGANTEAFF
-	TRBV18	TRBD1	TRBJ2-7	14	TGTGCCAGCTCATCCAGGGGGAGCCTCATGGAGCAGTACTTC	CASSSRGSLMEQYF
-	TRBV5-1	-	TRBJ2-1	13	TGCGCCAGCAGCAACAGGGAGTACAATGAGCAGTTCTTC	CASSNREYNEQFF
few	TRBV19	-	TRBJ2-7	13	TGTGCCAGTAGTACACTCGGCTCCTACGAGCAGTACTTC	CASSTLGSYEQYF
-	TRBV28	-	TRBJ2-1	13	TGTGCCAGTCGACTAGTAATGGTCGATGAGCAGTTCTTC	CASRLVMVDEQFF
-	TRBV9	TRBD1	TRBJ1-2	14	TGTGCCAGCAGCGAAACAGGGGCGGGGTATGGCTACACCTTC	CASSETGAGYGYTF
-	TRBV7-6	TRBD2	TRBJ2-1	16	TGTGCCAGCAGCGGCCAGGGACTAGCGGACTACAATGAGCAGTTCTTC	CASSGQGLADYNEQFF
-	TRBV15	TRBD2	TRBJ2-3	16	TGTGCCACCACCTCGAGGCTAGCGGGGGTGATAGATACGCAGTATTTT	CATTSRLAGVIDTQYF
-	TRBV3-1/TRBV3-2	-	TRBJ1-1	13	TGTGCCAGCAGCCAAGATAGGGCAGGGGAAGCTTTCTTT	CASSQDRAGEAFF
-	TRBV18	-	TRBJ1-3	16	TGTGCCAGCTCACCAACATCGGAGAGCTCTGGAAACACCATATATTTT	CASSPTSESSGNTIYF
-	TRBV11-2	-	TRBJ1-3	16	TGTGCCAGCAGCTTAGGGCCGGGAAGCTCTGGAAACACCATATATTTT	CASSLGPGSSGNTIYF
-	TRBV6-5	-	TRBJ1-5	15	TGTGCCAGCAGTTACATGGGGGGTCCCAATCAGCCCCAGCATTTT	CASSYMGGPNQPQHF